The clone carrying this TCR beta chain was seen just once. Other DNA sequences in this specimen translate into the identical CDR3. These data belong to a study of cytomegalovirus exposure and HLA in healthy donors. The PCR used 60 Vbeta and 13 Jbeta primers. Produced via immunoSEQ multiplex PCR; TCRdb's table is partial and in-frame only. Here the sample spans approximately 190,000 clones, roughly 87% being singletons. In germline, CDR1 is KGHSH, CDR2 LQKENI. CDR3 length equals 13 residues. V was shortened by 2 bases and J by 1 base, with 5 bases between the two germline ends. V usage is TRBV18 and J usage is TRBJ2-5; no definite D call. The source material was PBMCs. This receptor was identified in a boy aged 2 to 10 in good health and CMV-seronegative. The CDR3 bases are TGTGCCAGCTCACCAACCGGCCAAGAGACCCAGTACTTC. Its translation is CASSPTGQETQYF. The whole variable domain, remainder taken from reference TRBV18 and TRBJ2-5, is NAGVMQNPRHLVRRRGQEARLRCSPMKGHSHVYWYRQLPEEGLKFMVYLQKENIIDESGMPKERFSAEFPKEGPSILRIQQVVRGDSAAYFCASSPTGQETQYFGPGTRLLVL.